This TCR beta chain was documented in a study of tumor-infiltrating lymphocytes in oesophageal squamous cell carcinoma. TCRdb called the PCR reads again in MiXCR, with one record for every CDR3 protein. The data contain 9,500 to 13,000 distinct CDR3 sequences, approximately 59% of them singletons. The CDR3 extends over 14 amino acids. Germline lookup yields CDR1 DFQATT and CDR2 SNEGSKA (reference sequence). V lost 0 bases and J lost 1, with 8 bases in between. This TCR came from a male donor with esophageal squamous cell carcinoma. This chain connects TRBV20-1 to TRBJ2-3, with D tentatively TRBD2 (5 bases). The sequencing input was esophageal tumor tissue. CDR3 amino acids: CSAREDFGTDTQYF. In DNA, the CDR3 is TGCAGTGCTAGAGAGGACTTCGGCACAGATACGCAGTATTTT.